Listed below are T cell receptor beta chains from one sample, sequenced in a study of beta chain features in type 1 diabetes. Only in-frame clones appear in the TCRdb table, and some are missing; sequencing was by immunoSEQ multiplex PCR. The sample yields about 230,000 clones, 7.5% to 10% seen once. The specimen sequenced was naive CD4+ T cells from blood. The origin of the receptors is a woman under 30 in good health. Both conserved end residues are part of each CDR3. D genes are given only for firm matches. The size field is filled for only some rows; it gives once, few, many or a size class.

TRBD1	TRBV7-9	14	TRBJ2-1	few	CASSPRRTGGEQFF	TGTGCCAGCAGCCCCCGTAGGACAGGCGGTGAGCAGTTCTTC
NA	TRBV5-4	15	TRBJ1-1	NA	CASSLAARASTEAFF	TGTGCCAGCAGCTTGGCCGCGAGGGCCTCCACTGAAGCTTTCTTT
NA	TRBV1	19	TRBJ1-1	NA	CTSSQDCGKSGTGDTEAFF	TGCACCAGCAGCCAAGATTGCGGTAAGTCAGGGACGGGGGACACTGAAGCTTTCTTT
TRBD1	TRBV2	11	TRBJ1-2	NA	CASRDRDGYTF	TGTGCCAGCAGAGACAGGGATGGCTACACCTTC
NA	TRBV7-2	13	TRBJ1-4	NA	CASSSRRGEKLFF	TGTGCCAGCAGCTCCAGACGAGGTGAAAAACTGTTTTTT
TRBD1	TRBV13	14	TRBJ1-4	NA	CASSLRDSQEKLFF	TGTGCCAGCAGCCTCCGGGACAGTCAAGAAAAACTGTTTTTT
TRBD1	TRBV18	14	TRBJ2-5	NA	CASSPFRGQETQYF	TGTGCCAGCTCACCATTCAGGGGGCAGGAGACCCAGTACTTC
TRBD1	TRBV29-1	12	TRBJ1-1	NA	CSVYRGGTEAFF	TGCAGCGTTTACAGGGGAGGCACTGAAGCTTTCTTT
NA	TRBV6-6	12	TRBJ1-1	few	CASSYRSAEAFF	TGTGCCAGCAGTTATCGGTCGGCTGAAGCTTTCTTT
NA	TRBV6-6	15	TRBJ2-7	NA	CASSYRGGNSYEQYF	TGTGCCAGCAGTTACAGGGGCGGGAACTCCTACGAGCAGTACTTC
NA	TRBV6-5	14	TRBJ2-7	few	CASSLRQLDYEQYF	TGTGCCAGCAGTTTGAGGCAGCTAGACTACGAGCAGTACTTC
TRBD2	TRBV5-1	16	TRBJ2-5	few	CASSPGLAGRQETQYF	TGCGCCAGCAGCCCGGGACTAGCGGGGCGACAAGAGACCCAGTACTTC
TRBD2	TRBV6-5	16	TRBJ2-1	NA	CASSYGTSGGENEQFF	TGTGCCAGCAGTTACGGGACTAGCGGGGGGGAGAATGAGCAGTTCTTC
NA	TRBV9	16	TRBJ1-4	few	CASSVAGRTEYEKLFF	TGTGCCAGCAGCGTAGCCGGGCGGACTGAGTATGAAAAACTGTTTTTT
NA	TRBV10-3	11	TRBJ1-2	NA	CATSGMLGYTF	TGTGCCACCTCAGGGATGTTGGGCTACACCTTC
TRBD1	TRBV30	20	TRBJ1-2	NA	CAWEIRGLLGESREKDGYTF	TGTGCCTGGGAAATCAGGGGGCTCTTGGGGGAATCTAGGGAGAAGGATGGCTACACCTTC
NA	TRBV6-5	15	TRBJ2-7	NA	CASSYSGRGYAEQYF	TGTGCCAGCAGTTACTCGGGCAGGGGCTACGCCGAGCAGTACTTC
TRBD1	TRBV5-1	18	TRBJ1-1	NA	CASSSLGTGDVWNTEAFF	TGCGCCAGCAGCTCTCTTGGGACAGGGGATGTGTGGAACACTGAAGCTTTCTTT
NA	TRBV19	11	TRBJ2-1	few	CASRNSNEQFF	TGTGCCAGTAGGAACTCCAATGAGCAGTTCTTC
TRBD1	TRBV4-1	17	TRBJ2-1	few	CASSPAAGQGIYNEQFF	TGCGCCAGCAGCCCCGCAGCGGGACAGGGGATATACAATGAGCAGTTCTTC
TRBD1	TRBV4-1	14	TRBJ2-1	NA	CASSRQGAGNEQFF	TGCGCCAGCAGCCGACAGGGGGCGGGGAATGAGCAGTTCTTC
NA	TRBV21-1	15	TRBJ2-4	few	CASSQATGVVNIQYF	TGTGCCAGCTCACAGGCAACTGGGGTGGTGAACATTCAGTACTTC
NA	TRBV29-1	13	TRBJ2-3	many	CSVGRQLTDTQYF	TGCAGCGTTGGGAGGCAGCTCACAGATACGCAGTATTTT
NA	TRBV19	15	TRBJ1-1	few	CASSISHTGNTEAFF	TGTGCCAGTAGTATATCCCACACAGGGAACACTGAAGCTTTCTTT
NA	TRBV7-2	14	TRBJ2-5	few	CASSLVFSQETQYF	TGTGCCAGCAGCTTAGTTTTCAGCCAAGAGACCCAGTACTTC